Below, 27 T cell receptor beta chains from the same sample are listed, as sequenced in a study of response to subunit inactivated influenza vaccine. In TCRdb, the RT-PCR reads were re-called with MiXCR into one record per CDR3 protein. In the table there are about 580,000 distinct CDR3 sequences, 12% to 15% of which are singletons. Sample: PBMCs from blood, taken less than 13 days after vaccination. These receptors came from a man aged 45-65 years who received an inactivated influenza vaccine.

The chain uses TRBV11-2 and TRBJ2-5, with 10 bases fitting TRBD1. From germline, CDR1 is SGHAT and CDR2 FQNNGV. With V trimmed by 8 bases and J by 2 bases, 5 bases remained unmatched. The CDR3 extends over 14 amino acids. DNA for the CDR3: TGTGCCAGCTGCTCGGACAGGGGGCAAGAGACCCAGTACTTC. Encoded protein: CASCSDRGQETQYF. Combining the CDR3 with reference TRBV11-2 and TRBJ2-5 gives the whole variable domain EAGVAQSPRYKIIEKRQSVAFWCNPISGHATLYWYQQILGQGPKLLIQFQNNGVVDDSQLPKDRFSAERLKGVDSTLKIQPAKLEDSAVYLCASCSDRGQETQYFGPGTRLLVL.

This clonotype showed up just a few times. V gene TRBV3-1 combines with J gene TRBJ2-3; TRBD2 matches 8 bases. The germline V gene encodes CDR1 LGHDT and CDR2 YNNKEL (reference sequence). The CDR3 runs to 14 residues. The V gene end was trimmed by 3 bases and the J gene end by 5 bases; junction bases not matched to a gene: 4. The CDR3 coding sequence is TGTGCCAGCAGCCAGGGACTAGTCATAGATACGCAGTATTTT. This translates into CASSQGLVIDTQYF.

V is TRBV28 and J is TRBJ1-4; D remains unclear. V was clipped by 1 base and J by 0 bases, with 3 bases between them. The germline V gene encodes CDR1 MDHEN and CDR2 SYDVKM. The CDR3 contains 14 residues. The CDR3: CASSLFSTNEKLFF. Here the CDR3 DNA reads TGTGCCAGCAGTTTATTTTCAACTAATGAAAAACTGTTTTTT. Full variable domain (missing parts from reference TRBV28 and TRBJ1-4): DVKVTQSSRYLVKRTGEKVFLECVQDMDHENMFWYRQDPGLGLRLIYFSYDVKMKEKGDIPEGYSVSREKKERFSLILESASTNQTSMYLCASSLFSTNEKLFFGSGTQLSVL.

This clonotype was seen ten or more times. The gene calls are TRBV12-3 or TRBV12-4 and TRBJ1-1, with 10 bases matching TRBD1. V dropped 3 bases and J dropped 3; count of bases not matched to a gene: 13. This CDR3 has 18 amino acids. Here the CDR3 reads CASSFGQGGREGHTEAFF. DNA for the CDR3: TGTGCCAGCAGTTTCGGACAGGGGGGTAGGGAAGGGCACACTGAAGCTTTCTTT.

The rearrangement links TRBV6-5 to TRBJ1-1; TRBD1 matches at 7 bases. Germline CDR1 and CDR2: MNHEY and SVGAGI. The CDR3 covers 11 residues. V was clipped by 5 bases and J by 8 bases; unmatched bases: 2. The CDR3 DNA reads TGTGCCAGCAGTCAGGGGGTAGAAGCTTTCTTT. As protein: CASSQGVEAFF.

In its sample, this clonotype was seen a few times. In nucleotides, the CDR3 is TGCGCCAGCAGCATGGGACACTCGAACGCAGATACGCAGTATTTT. It translates to CASSMGHSNADTQYF. V gene TRBV5-1 combines with J gene TRBJ2-3, with a weak D call TRBD1 (6 bases). V lost 4 bases and J 4 bases, leaving 16 bases between the germline ends. Looked up from germline, CDR1 is SGHRS and CDR2 is YFSETQ. This CDR3 is 15 amino acids long.

This chain uses TRBV19 with TRBJ2-3; D not resolved. Germline V CDR1 and CDR2: LNHDA, SQIVND (reference sequence). The CDR3 consists of 13 residues. The V gene lost 3 bases and the J gene lost 5 bases, with 9 bases spanning the gap. CDR3 in amino acids: CASSMMGGDTQYF. The CDR3 DNA follows: TGTGCCAGTAGTATGATGGGTGGAGATACGCAGTATTTT.

This clonotype appeared a few times. This chain uses TRBV28 with TRBJ2-7; 8 bases line up with TRBD1. V shed 5 bases and J 5 bases; nucleotides not matched to a gene: 5. CDR1 and CDR2 (germline): MDHEN, SYDVKM. This CDR3 is built from 13 residues. The CDR3 sequence: CASSDEDRDEQYF. The DNA for the CDR3 is TGTGCCAGCAGTGATGAGGACAGGGACGAGCAGTACTTC.

V is TRBV19 and J is TRBJ1-2, with 8 bases that match TRBD1. With 4 bases clipped from V and 2 bases from J, the junction kept 3 bases outside the gene matches. CDR3 length equals 14 residues. CDR1 and CDR2 (germline): LNHDA, SQIVND (reference sequence). The DNA of the CDR3 is TGTGCCAGTAGTACCCGGACAGGGAACTATGGCTACACCTTC. Translating gives CASSTRTGNYGYTF.

The V call is TRBV7-2, the J call TRBJ2-7; 9 nucleotides align to TRBD2. The length of the CDR3 is 13 residues. Germline loops: CDR1 SGHTA, CDR2 FQGNSA. J gave up 3 bases and V 5 bases, and 2 bases lay outside the gene matches. The CDR3 is CASSTTSGYEQYF. For the CDR3, the DNA is TGTGCCAGCAGCACGACTAGCGGCTACGAGCAGTACTTC.

In its sample, this clonotype was seen a few times. The chain carries TRBV7-9 and TRBJ1-2; TRBD1 aligns across 7 bases. The J segment lost 3 bases and the V segment lost 6 bases, leaving 4 bases of the junction unmatched. The CDR3 has 13 residues. CDR1 is SEHNR and CDR2 is FQNEAQ in the germline V gene (reference sequence). As DNA, the CDR3 is TGTGCCAGCAGTACAGGGGAGGACTATGGCTACACCTTC. Its protein is CASSTGEDYGYTF.

This clonotype showed up just a few times. V gene TRBV4-2 combines with J gene TRBJ1-6; tentatively, D is TRBD1 (5 bases). V was cut by 0 bases and J by 15 bases, with 9 bases left in between. CDR1 LGHNA and CDR2 YNFKEQ come from the germline V gene. This CDR3 has 12 amino acids. Here the CDR3 DNA reads TGTGCCAGCAGCCAAGATGGGGGATACCTCCACTTT. Amino acid sequence: CASSQDGGYLHF.

This clonotype was recorded a few times. J is TRBJ2-4 and V is TRBV5-1; either TRBD1 or TRBD2 may supply D (5 bases each). V gave up 1 base and J gave up 9 bases, with 23 bases separating them. Germline lookup yields CDR1 SGHRS and CDR2 YFSETQ. The CDR3 covers 17 residues. The CDR3 nucleotides read TGCGCCAGCAGCTTGAGCTCGGGACGAGGAAGCGTCAGCATTCAGTACTTC. It codes for CASSLSSGRGSVSIQYF.

This clonotype was picked up a small number of times. This chain uses TRBV20-1 with TRBJ1-2; no firm D call. The V and J ends lost 4 bases and 4 bases respectively, with 4 bases between them. In germline, CDR1 is DFQATT, CDR2 SNEGSKA (reference sequence). The CDR3 has 10 amino acids. The CDR3 reads CSAKSYGYTF. The CDR3 bases are TGCAGTGCTAAGAGCTATGGCTACACCTTC.

This chain uses TRBV28 with TRBJ2-5; 10 bases are a match to TRBD2. V dropped 3 bases and J dropped 3; count of bases not matched to a gene: 1. Germline-derived CDR1 and CDR2 are MDHEN and SYDVKM. The CDR3 spans 14 residues. The CDR3 loop is CASSFTSGEETQYF. CDR3 in DNA: TGTGCCAGCAGTTTCACTAGCGGGGAAGAGACCCAGTACTTC.

The CDR3 protein is CASRGWTGEDTQYF. DNA for the CDR3: TGCGCCAGCAGGGGATGGACAGGGGAGGATACGCAGTATTTT. The chain recombines TRBV5-1 with TRBJ2-3, with 9 positions matching TRBD1. After removal of 5 bases from V and 6 bases from J, the junction contained 7 bases not matched to a gene. The germline V gene has CDR1 SGHRS and CDR2 YFSETQ. This CDR3 is built from 14 residues.

J is TRBJ1-4 and V is TRBV7-9; 9 bases match TRBD1. V lost 5 bases and J lost 4; bases outside the gene matches: 8. This CDR3 region has 16 residues. Germline V gene lookup returns CDR1 SEHNR and CDR2 FQNEAQ (reference sequence). This chain's CDR3 is CASSPMGGQGNEKLFF. The CDR3 bases are TGTGCCAGCAGCCCGATGGGGGGACAGGGTAATGAAAAACTGTTTTTT.

The rearrangement links TRBV12-3 or TRBV12-4 to TRBJ2-1; the D is unclear. The CDR3 loop spans 14 amino acids. Between the trimmed V and J ends, which lost 0 bases and 7 bases, there was a span of 10 bases. CDR3 in amino acids: CASSLAMNPNEQFF. CDR3 nucleotides: TGTGCCAGCAGTTTAGCGATGAATCCGAATGAGCAGTTCTTC.

The sample holds a few counts of this clonotype. J is TRBJ2-3 and V is TRBV7-2, with 8 bases identical to TRBD1. The CDR3 runs 15 residues. Looked up from germline, CDR1 is SGHTA and CDR2 is FQGNSA. J gave up 4 bases and V 5 bases, and 8 bases lay outside the gene matches. Here the CDR3 reads CASSPRTGPSDTQYF. The DNA of the CDR3 is TGTGCCAGCAGCCCCAGGACAGGGCCCTCAGATACGCAGTATTTT.

The rearrangement links TRBV10-3 to TRBJ2-2; 8 bases are a match to TRBD1. This CDR3 is 19 amino acids long. Germline V gene lookup returns CDR1 ENHRY and CDR2 SYGVKD. V gave up 2 bases and J gave up 6 bases; unmatched junction bases: 17. CDR3 bases: TGTGCCATCAGTGAGAGAAGGACAGGGCTTCACGTTTACGCCGGGGAGCTGTTTTTT. Its protein is CAISERRTGLHVYAGELFF.

This clonotype was seen a handful of times. CDR3 nucleotide sequence: TGCGCCAGCAGCTTGCGGGAGTCGGGCTACAATGAGCAGTTCTTC. This codes for CASSLRESGYNEQFF. The chain uses TRBV5-1 and TRBJ2-1; perhaps TRBD2 as D (6 bases). Germline lookup yields CDR1 SGHRS and CDR2 YFSETQ. Trimming took off 1 base at V and 3 bases at J, with 11 bases between the two ends. The CDR3 extends over 15 amino acids.

The chain uses TRBV6-2 or TRBV6-3 and TRBJ2-1; TRBD1 matches 7 bases. The trim removed 0 bases at V and 5 bases at J, leaving 13 bases unmatched. CDR3 size: 18 residues. Germline V gene lookup returns CDR1 MNHEY and CDR2 SVGEGT. The DNA of the CDR3 is TGTGCCAGCAGTTACTCGACGGCCTACAGGGGAGCCGACAATGAGCAGTTCTTC. Residues: CASSYSTAYRGADNEQFF.

This clonotype turned up a few times. The CDR3 DNA reads as TGTGCCAGCAGTTTAAAAGCGGGAGTTATCACAGATACGCAGTATTTT. Amino acids: CASSLKAGVITDTQYF. V and J are TRBV12-3 or TRBV12-4 and TRBJ2-3; TRBD2 matches 8 bases. This CDR3 spans 16 amino acids. The V and J ends lost 2 bases and 2 bases, in that order; junction bases with no gene match: 6.

The chain couples TRBV6-1 to TRBJ2-2, with TRBD1 as a possible D gene (5 bases). Germline CDR1 reads MNHNS; CDR2 reads SASEGT. Trimming shortened V by 6 bases and J by 2 bases, and 10 bases separated the two germline ends. The CDR3 totals 14 residues. The chain's CDR3 is CASRIQGNTGELFF. Here the CDR3 DNA reads TGTGCCAGCAGGATTCAGGGCAACACCGGGGAGCTGTTTTTT.

V usage is TRBV7-3 and J usage is TRBJ2-2; 16 bases map to TRBD2. Trimming removed 5 bases from V and 6 bases from J; junction bases left unmatched: 9. Germline CDR1 is SGHTA and CDR2 is FQGTGA. The CDR3 spans 18 residues. CDR3 amino acids: CASSPGTSGRASPGELFF. CDR3 DNA sequence: TGTGCCAGCAGCCCTGGGACTAGCGGGAGGGCATCCCCCGGGGAGCTGTTTTTT. The full variable domain, rest sourced from reference TRBV7-3 and TRBJ2-2, is GAGVSQTPSNKVTEKGKYVELRCDPISGHTALYWYRQSLGQGPEFLIYFQGTGAADDSGLPNDRFFAVRPEGSVSTLKIQRTERGDSAVYLCASSPGTSGRASPGELFFGEGSRLTVL.

This clonotype came up a few times. This chain links TRBV2 with TRBJ2-1; 7 bases align to TRBD1. The trim removed 9 bases at V and 4 bases at J, leaving 6 bases unmatched. The CDR3 loop spans 13 amino acids. The germline V gene has CDR1 SNHLY and CDR2 FYNNEI. CDR3 sequence reads: CARTTGSYNEQFF. CDR3 coding DNA: TGTGCCAGGACGACAGGGTCTTACAATGAGCAGTTCTTC.

CDR3 nucleotides: TGTGCCAGTAGTACCCATCGCGCAGGGGCCTACGAGCAGTACTTC. It encodes CASSTHRAGAYEQYF. The chain employs TRBV19 and TRBJ2-7, with D possibly matching TRBD1 (6 bases). Germline-derived CDR1 and CDR2 are LNHDA and SQIVND (reference sequence). This CDR3 has 15 residues. V lost 4 bases, J lost 2 bases, and 15 bases lay in between.